A selection of T cell receptor beta chains follows, all from one sample in a study of T cells in localized non-small cell lung cancer. The assay was immunoSEQ multiplex PCR, and TCRdb's table has in-frame clones only and misses some. Found here are some 540 clones, 36% of them singletons; the top ten hold 10% to 15%. The sample was lung tumor tissue, taken before any cancer treatment. The source of these receptors is a man between 40 and 69 years old with stage III lung adenocarcinoma. Each CDR3 is given without its conserved first and last residue.

V gene | CDR3 protein
TRBV6-8 | ASRETGGKNEAF
TRBV29-1 | SVVYRDRGYEQY
TRBV2 | ASSRAAGGYETQY
TRBV9 | ASSAGATEAF
TRBV28 | ASSWYSNTDTQY
TRBV9 | ASSSRDRTYEQY
TRBV30 | AWRTSSYTDTQY
TRBV14 | ASSRTDQPQH
TRBV11-3 | ASSAPVVNTGELF
TRBV11-3 | ASSESSGAYEQY
TRBV19 | ASSSTRGDEQF
TRBV19 | ASSIEAPDTQY
TRBV18 | ASFSPTGTQETQY
TRBV4-1 | ASSQRRDLRSAF
TRBV6-8 | ASSYSSSGGSGETQY
TRBV28 | ASSSRDPGQGYLSGNTIY
TRBV15 | ATSREGLDYGYT
TRBV11-3 | ASSLEPQGGRETQY
TRBV11-3 | ASSRLAGGQDTQY
TRBV15 | ATSTHRTTEEQF
TRBV6-8 | ASSPRGETQY
TRBV5-1 | ASSVRATTNTEAF
TRBV9 | ASHRVYQETQY
TRBV19 | ASSIGGVYTEAF
TRBV19 | ASSIGPNQETQY
TRBV28 | ASSPVFGGNQPQH
TRBV9 | ASSWYGNSGNTIY
TRBV16 | ASARGTGGSYEQY
TRBV6-8 | ASRWTGDLPQH
TRBV19 | ASSGPYNSPLH
TRBV29-1 | SVERDRDNEQF
TRBV18 | ASSLLTVGEQF
TRBV11-3 | ASSSRTDSGNTIY
TRBV11-3 | ASNRDRGVSEAF
TRBV25-1 | ASSETGLAVAF
TRBV30 | ACEYSYNSPLH
TRBV6-8 | ASSDTSYEQY
TRBV29-1 | CARGLNTEAF
TRBV28 | ASSGSRETQY
TRBV18 | ASWQGPGEKLF
TRBV23-1 | ASSQSSRNTEAF